The following is a T cell receptor (beta chain) sequence with its context. Antigen unknown. This sample is drawn from a study of cytomegalovirus exposure and HLA in healthy donors. Study-wide context: Most genotyped donors, approximately 77% of more than 300, had Caucasian-associated genetic ancestry.

Study outcomes and limitations: One later analysis reportedly identified an Asian-associated ancestry cluster that showed fewer N-insertions than the roughly 670-donor mean.

Unrecorded immune exposure was likely among donors, who were nominally healthy when sampled. In the PCR, 60 Vbeta and 13 Jbeta primers were used. As processed by the authors: Unique TCR beta chains totaled roughly 80 million in a later count, with roughly 11 million of them shared. Profiled with immunoSEQ multiplex PCR; TCRdb holds only in-frame clones, not every one. V, J and clone size are those of that table, while D and trimming were read from the DNA. The sample consists of 90,000 to 150,000 clones, 15% of them appearing once. Germline V lookup: CDR1 SGHNT, CDR2 YYREEE (reference sequence). The CDR3 loop spans 14 amino acids. Losses at the gene ends were 6 bases for V and 7 bases for J; bases not matched to a gene: 9.

The chain carries TRBV5-4 and TRBJ2-2; 7 bases fit TRBD1. What was sequenced was PBMCs. The receptor was derived from a woman younger than 35 in good health and CMV-seronegative. This CDR3 is CASTEGQNYGELFF. In DNA, the CDR3 is TGTGCCAGCACCGAGGGACAGAATTACGGGGAGCTGTTTTTT.